This TCR beta chain was profiled in a study of T cell repertoires in cytomegalovirus infection. Study in general: Public TCR beta signatures provided an indication of both CMV infection and a matching HLA type.

Of note for this clonotype: Its antigen is currently unknown.

General study findings and limits: Cumulative public TCR beta family frequency identified carriers of CMV plus the relevant HLA.

Germline loops: CDR1 MDHEN, CDR2 SYDVKM. CDR3 length: 15 amino acids. V lost 5 bases and J lost 5, with 18 bases in between. MiXCR, run by TCRdb on the reads, gives a single entry per CDR3 protein. Among roughly 640,000 distinct CDR3 sequences listed, 20% to 25% were seen once. The genes are TRBV28 and TRBJ2-5; tentatively, D is TRBD2 (5 bases). This receptor was identified in a human donor in good health (CMV status not recorded). Some clones in this sample may be carry-over from other donors' samples. Sequences were obtained from CD8+ T cells from PBMCs. In DNA, the CDR3 is TGTGCCAGCAGTACCCCCGGGATAGGGAAGGAGACCCAGTACTTC. Translation: CASSTPGIGKETQYF.